This is a list of T cell receptor beta chains from one sample in a study of vaccination effects on CD4 cells after COVID-19. Their antigens remain unidentified. Using immunoSEQ multiplex PCR, the repertoire was profiled, and TCRdb retains in-frame clones only, with some absent. The repertoire holds around 60,000 clones, with approximately 80% as singletons. The sample in question was CD4+ T cells from PBMCs cultured without peptide, obtained before COVID-19 vaccination. Receptors originate from a human donor who received a COVID-19 vaccine. CDR3s include the opening cysteine and the closing phenylalanine or tryptophan. The D gene is left open where the match is weak. Some rows mark clone size as missing; the rest say once, few, many or name a class of expanded clone.

CDR3 protein: CASRTIGNTGELFF
CDR3 DNA: TGTGCCAGCAGAACCATAGGGAACACCGGGGAGCTGTTTTTT
clone size: .
V gene: TRBV3-1/TRBV3-2
J gene: TRBJ2-2
D gene: .

CDR3 protein: CAWTGDRGLYYGYTF
CDR3 DNA: TGTGCCTGGACCGGGGACAGGGGGCTATACTATGGCTACACCTTC
clone size: .
V gene: TRBV30
J gene: TRBJ1-2
D gene: TRBD1

CDR3 protein: CSVDTGTDTQYF
CDR3 DNA: TGCAGCGTTGACACGGGCACAGATACGCAGTATTTT
clone size: .
V gene: TRBV29-1
J gene: TRBJ2-3
D gene: .

CDR3 protein: CASSEGLAQRDTQYF
CDR3 DNA: TGTGCCAGCAGCGAGGGACTCGCCCAGCGGGATACGCAGTATTTT
clone size: .
V gene: TRBV5-4
J gene: TRBJ2-3
D gene: .

CDR3 protein: CASSPQDGQPQHF
CDR3 DNA: TGTGCCAGCAGTCCACAGGACGGTCAGCCCCAGCATTTT
clone size: once
V gene: TRBV6-4
J gene: TRBJ1-5
D gene: .

CDR3 protein: CASSSEYSPLHF
CDR3 DNA: TGTGCCAGCAGCTCGGAGTATTCACCCCTCCACTTT
clone size: .
V gene: TRBV5-8
J gene: TRBJ1-6
D gene: .

CDR3 protein: CASSSLAGVANEQFF
CDR3 DNA: TGTGCCAGCAGCTCGCTAGCGGGGGTAGCGAATGAGCAGTTCTTC
clone size: .
V gene: TRBV7-2
J gene: TRBJ2-1
D gene: TRBD2

CDR3 protein: CASSVWDRVIQETQYF
CDR3 DNA: TGTGCCAGCAGCGTTTGGGACAGAGTGATCCAAGAGACCCAGTACTTC
clone size: .
V gene: TRBV7-2
J gene: TRBJ2-5
D gene: TRBD1

CDR3 protein: CASSLRVSPDTQYF
CDR3 DNA: TGTGCCAGCAGCTTAAGGGTTAGCCCAGATACGCAGTATTTT
clone size: few
V gene: TRBV7-3
J gene: TRBJ2-3
D gene: .

CDR3 protein: CASSQGLARGGELFF
CDR3 DNA: TGTGCCAGCAGCCAGGGTCTAGCGCGGGGCGGGGAGCTGTTTTTT
clone size: .
V gene: TRBV3-1/TRBV3-2
J gene: TRBJ2-2
D gene: .

CDR3 protein: CASSVTGAGNTIYF
CDR3 DNA: TGTGCCAGCAGCGTGACAGGTGCTGGAAACACCATATATTTT
clone size: once
V gene: TRBV9
J gene: TRBJ1-3
D gene: .

CDR3 protein: CASSYSLSGGNSPLHF
CDR3 DNA: TGTGCCAGCAGTTATTCTCTTTCCGGGGGGAATTCACCCCTCCACTTT
clone size: once
V gene: TRBV6-5
J gene: TRBJ1-6
D gene: .

CDR3 protein: CASSFVRTWYQETQYF
CDR3 DNA: TGTGCCAGCAGCTTTGTCAGGACCTGGTACCAAGAGACCCAGTACTTC
clone size: .
V gene: TRBV12-1
J gene: TRBJ2-5
D gene: .